The 27 T cell receptor beta chains below all came from one sample that was sequenced in a study of cytomegalovirus exposure and HLA in healthy donors. Amplification used 60 Vbeta primers and 13 Jbeta primers. The table came from immunoSEQ multiplex PCR; TCRdb's copy has only in-frame clones and leaves some out. The sample includes around 150,000 clones, around 84% of them seen just once. The specimen was PBMCs. These receptors all stem from a man aged 45-65 years in good health and CMV-seronegative.

This clone was picked up a small number of times. This chain connects TRBV25-1 to TRBJ2-7, with D maybe TRBD1 (5 bases). V lost 2 bases, J lost 5 bases, and 22 bases lay in between. The CDR3 totals 17 residues. Germline V CDR1 and CDR2: MGHDK, SYGVNS. The CDR3 sequence: CASSEGYVFAGHHEQYF. The CDR3 DNA follows: TGTGCCAGCAGTGAAGGGTACGTGTTCGCAGGGCACCACGAGCAGTACTTC.

J is TRBJ2-5 and V is TRBV5-1; 11 bases agree with TRBD2. J gave up 2 bases and V 4 bases, and 4 bases lay outside the gene matches. CDR3 length equals 15 residues. Per germline, CDR1 SGHRS and CDR2 YFSETQ. As DNA, the CDR3 is TGCGCCAGCAGCGGACTAGCGGGCTCTCAAGAGACCCAGTACTTC. Its translation is CASSGLAGSQETQYF.

This chain uses TRBV27 with TRBJ2-1; 16 nucleotides line up with TRBD2. The germline V gene encodes CDR1 MNHEY and CDR2 SMNVEV (reference sequence). The trim removed 3 bases at V and 8 bases at J, leaving 10 bases unmatched. CDR3 size: 18 residues. As DNA, the CDR3 is TGTGCCAGCAGTTTGGGACTAGCGGGGGGGCGATTCGTCTATGAGCAGTTCTTC. Protein: CASSLGLAGGRFVYEQFF.

Only a few counts were recorded for this clone. The chain combines TRBV6-1 with TRBJ2-1; D remains ambiguous. This CDR3 has 15 residues. V gave up 6 bases and J gave up 4 bases, with 16 bases separating them. Germline CDR1 and CDR2: MNHNS and SASEGT. CDR3: CASRAHGSEYNEQFF. In DNA, the CDR3 is TGTGCCAGCAGGGCCCACGGCAGCGAGTACAATGAGCAGTTCTTC.

This clone has a single count. This sequence joins TRBV5-4 and TRBJ2-3; the D gene is possibly TRBD1 (6 bases). V was clipped by 0 bases and J by 0 bases, with 8 bases between them. The germline V gene has CDR1 SGHNT and CDR2 YYREEE (reference sequence). The CDR3 is 15 amino acids. The chain's CDR3 is CASSLDRVSTDTQYF. The CDR3 DNA reads as TGTGCCAGCAGCTTGGACAGGGTGAGCACAGATACGCAGTATTTT.

The rearrangement uses TRBV7-2 and TRBJ2-1, with TRBD1 as a possible D gene (6 bases). CDR1 and CDR2 from the germline V gene are SGHTA and FQGNSA. Deletions cut 3 bases from V and 3 bases from J, with 6 bases between. The CDR3 spans 13 residues. CDR3 bases: TGTGCCAGCAGCTTGGACAGCTACAATGAGCAGTTCTTC. Residues: CASSLDSYNEQFF.

The chain carries TRBV4-1 and TRBJ1-2; 10 bases fit TRBD1. This CDR3 region has 15 residues. Germline V gene data show CDR1 as MGHRA and CDR2 as YSYEKL. With V trimmed by 0 bases and J by 2 bases, 0 bases remained unmatched. CDR3 loop: CASSQEGQGNYGYTF. DNA of the CDR3: TGCGCCAGCAGCCAAGAGGGACAGGGGAACTATGGCTACACCTTC.

The chain's CDR3 is CASRMGQGGLGQPQHF. The DNA for the CDR3 is TGTGCCAGCAGGATGGGACAGGGGGGGTTGGGTCAGCCCCAGCATTTT. The chain has TRBV2 and TRBJ1-5; 11 positions agree with TRBD1. The CDR3 is 16 residues long. Germline V CDR1 and CDR2: SNHLY, FYNNEI. J was trimmed by 6 bases and V by 6 bases; bases with no gene match: 10.

Turning to this clone: The germline gene is not matched at one end of the junction; a read error may be the cause. This sequence joins TRBV28 and TRBJ1-5; 12 bases are a match to TRBD1. The CDR3 runs to 16 residues. Germline assignment: CDR1 MDHEN and CDR2 SYDVKM. The CDR3 DNA sequence: TGTGCCAGCCTCACTAGGGGGACAGGGGGCAAACAGCCCCAGCATTTT. Protein sequence: CASLTRGTGGKQPQHF.

The chain employs TRBV2 and TRBJ1-5; 8 bases match TRBD1. The V gene end was trimmed by 3 bases and the J gene end by 6 bases; junction bases not matched to a gene: 10. Germline lookup yields CDR1 SNHLY and CDR2 FYNNEI. This CDR3 comprises 16 residues. In nucleotides, the CDR3 is TGTGCCAGCAGTGACGGACAGGGAAGTCCAAGTCAGCCCCAGCATTTT. This encodes CASSDGQGSPSQPQHF.

This chain links TRBV7-6 with TRBJ2-5, with D perhaps TRBD2 (7 bases). CDR1 and CDR2 from the germline V gene are SGHVS and FNYEAQ. V lost 2 bases, J lost 7 bases, and 17 bases lay in between. This CDR3 has 15 amino acids. Here the CDR3 DNA reads TGTGCCAGCAGCTTATCGGGGGGCGCGGTTGGGACCCAGTACTTC. Translation: CASSLSGGAVGTQYF.

This chain connects TRBV5-4 to TRBJ2-1; TRBD2 matches 8 bases. Per germline, CDR1 SGHNT and CDR2 YYREEE (reference sequence). The CDR3 loop spans 15 amino acids. V trimming: 5 bases; J trimming: 2 bases; junction bases outside the gene matches: 6. CDR3 region: CASRPSGRAYNEQFF. CDR3 DNA: TGTGCCAGCAGGCCCAGCGGGAGAGCCTACAATGAGCAGTTCTTC.

The chain joins TRBV28 to TRBJ1-3, with D possibly TRBD1 on 6 matching bases. From germline, CDR1 is MDHEN and CDR2 SYDVKM. V was shortened by 3 bases and J by 2 bases, with 14 bases between the two germline ends. This CDR3 region has 16 residues. Here the CDR3 DNA reads TGTGCCAGCAGTTTCCTTCAGGGGTGGACTGGAAACACCATATATTTT. Translated: CASSFLQGWTGNTIYF.

This chain connects TRBV4-1 to TRBJ2-7, with 7 nucleotides matching TRBD1. J gave up 2 bases and V 1 base, and 5 bases lay outside the gene matches. Germline CDR1 reads MGHRA; CDR2 reads YSYEKL. CDR3 length: 15 residues. The CDR3 loop is CASSQAAQGAYEQYF. The DNA for the CDR3 is TGCGCCAGCAGCCAAGCCGCCCAGGGGGCCTACGAGCAGTACTTC.

The chain uses TRBV6-1 and TRBJ1-6; the match to TRBD1 covers 9 bases. Germline V gene lookup returns CDR1 MNHNS and CDR2 SASEGT. The CDR3 loop spans 16 amino acids. Trimming took 0 bases from V and 11 from J; bases not matched to a gene: 8. CDR3 protein: CASSEASGTGRTPLHF. CDR3 in DNA: TGTGCCAGCAGTGAAGCGTCAGGGACAGGGAGGACACCCCTCCACTTT.

The chain uses TRBV27 and TRBJ1-1; D possibly corresponds to TRBD1 (5 bases). Germline-derived CDR1 and CDR2 are MNHEY and SMNVEV (reference sequence). The CDR3 contains 14 residues. Trimming cost V 6 bases and J 4 bases, with 15 bases left between them. CDR3 in amino acids: CASRPPGRGTEAFF. In nucleotides, the CDR3 is TGTGCCAGCAGGCCACCAGGGAGGGGCACTGAAGCTTTCTTT.

V and J are TRBV9 and TRBJ2-2; the match to TRBD1 covers 7 bases. The CDR3 spans 15 residues. Germline V gene data show CDR1 as SGDLS and CDR2 as YYNGEE. The trim removed 3 bases at V and 2 bases at J, leaving 4 bases unmatched. The CDR3 is CASSAEGANTGELFF. In nucleotides, the CDR3 is TGTGCCAGCAGCGCAGAGGGGGCCAACACCGGGGAGCTGTTTTTT.

The rearrangement links TRBV19 to TRBJ1-5, with D perhaps matching TRBD1 (5 bases). There are 13 residues in the CDR3. Germline-derived CDR1 and CDR2 are LNHDA and SQIVND (reference sequence). Trimming shortened V by 5 bases and J by 5 bases, and 10 bases separated the two germline ends. The CDR3 is CASSGQGHQPQHF. The CDR3 DNA reads as TGTGCCAGTAGTGGGCAGGGTCATCAGCCCCAGCATTTT.

The chain joins TRBV6-5 to TRBJ2-1, with D perhaps matching TRBD1 (5 bases). The CDR3 loop spans 16 amino acids. The V gene lost 2 bases and the J gene lost 2 bases, with 13 bases spanning the gap. Per germline, CDR1 MNHEY and CDR2 SVGAGI. CDR3 in DNA: TGTGCCAGCAGTTACCGGACAAGCTCAACCTACAATGAGCAGTTCTTC. Residues: CASSYRTSSTYNEQFF.

V is TRBV30 and J is TRBJ2-7, with 7 positions matching TRBD1. The CDR3 totals 15 residues. V dropped 5 bases and J dropped 5; count of bases not matched to a gene: 15. Germline V gives CDR1 GTSNPN, CDR2 SVGIG (reference sequence). CDR3 sequence (DNA): TGTGCCTGGGCCCCGACCGGGACAGCCAGGGACGAGCAGTACTTC. As protein: CAWAPTGTARDEQYF.

This clone is a singleton in its sample. The chain is built from TRBV29-1 and TRBJ2-6; D possibly corresponds to TRBD1 (6 bases). Deletions cut 4 bases from V and 0 bases from J, with 10 bases between. Germline V gene data show CDR1 as SQVTM and CDR2 as ANQGSEA. CDR3 length: 15 amino acids. The CDR3 loop reads CSVARTASGANVLTF. CDR3 coding DNA: TGCAGCGTTGCTCGGACAGCCTCTGGGGCCAACGTCCTGACTTTC.

The chain employs TRBV5-1 and TRBJ2-7; 10 bases line up with TRBD2. The CDR3 covers 15 residues. The trim removed 3 bases at V and 4 bases at J, leaving 7 bases unmatched. From germline, CDR1 is SGHRS and CDR2 YFSETQ. The DNA of the CDR3 is TGCGCCAGCAGCTCCGCTAGCGGGAGTGGGTACGAGCAGTACTTC. Its protein product is CASSSASGSGYEQYF.

The rearrangement uses TRBV9 and TRBJ2-1, with D perhaps matching TRBD1 (5 bases). V was cut by 6 bases and J by 6 bases, with 19 bases left in between. This CDR3 is built from 15 residues. Per germline, CDR1 SGDLS and CDR2 YYNGEE. The CDR3 loop reads CASTAQAGLGNEQFF. In DNA form, the CDR3 reads TGTGCCAGCACCGCCCAGGCAGGGTTGGGCAATGAGCAGTTCTTC.

This rearrangement joins TRBV7-2 to TRBJ1-2; 7 bases align to TRBD1. Germline CDR1 and CDR2: SGHTA and FQGNSA. After removal of 1 base from V and 4 bases from J, the junction contained 3 bases not matched to a gene. The CDR3 is 14 residues long. In DNA form, the CDR3 reads TGTGCCAGCAGCTTAGACAGGGGACCCTATGGCTACACCTTC. Protein product: CASSLDRGPYGYTF.

This clone has only one observation. The chain joins TRBV30 to TRBJ1-2, with TRBD1 as a possible D gene (6 bases). Deletions cut 4 bases from V and 2 bases from J, with 14 bases between. The CDR3 contains 14 residues. Germline lookup yields CDR1 GTSNPN and CDR2 SVGIG (reference sequence). The CDR3 reads CAWNPGTFNYGYTF. The CDR3 nucleotides read TGTGCCTGGAATCCCGGGACATTCAACTATGGCTACACCTTC. The variable domain in full, with the rest retrieved from reference TRBV30 and TRBJ1-2, is SQTIHQWPATLVQPVGSPLSLECTVEGTSNPNLYWYRQAAGRGLQLLFYSVGIGQISSEVPQNLSASRPQDRQFILSSKKLLLSDSGFYLCAWNPGTFNYGYTFGSGTRLTVV.

This chain uses TRBV7-8 with TRBJ2-5; 9 nucleotides match TRBD2. The V and J ends lost 5 bases and 2 bases, in that order; junction bases with no gene match: 15. The CDR3 contains 18 residues. Germline V CDR1 and CDR2: SGHVS, FQNEAQ. CDR3 region: CASSPNERSGRIQETQYF. The CDR3 DNA follows: TGTGCCAGCAGCCCTAACGAGAGGAGCGGGAGGATTCAAGAGACCCAGTACTTC.

The V and J genes are TRBV11-2 and TRBJ1-1; the D gene is possibly TRBD1 (6 bases). Trimming took off 5 bases at V and 1 base at J, with 17 bases between the two ends. CDR1 is SGHAT, CDR2 FQNNGV, per germline. CDR3 length: 16 residues. CDR3 in DNA: TGTGCCAGCAGCCCGAACAGTGGCAGGGGGAACACTGAAGCTTTCTTT. It is translated as CASSPNSGRGNTEAFF.